This entry concerns a single T cell receptor (beta chain). This clonotype was counted between two and nine times. Its antigen target is currently unknown. Base-call qualities are not available, and no considerably larger clone is one nucleotide away. The junction shows trimming of 0 bases on V and 2 bases on J, plus 14 bases between the germline ends. The CDR3 measures 17 amino acids from cysteine to phenylalanine. The read is trimmed to its CDR3 DNA, 51 bases read in frame from base 1. CDR1 is given as SGHNT and CDR2 as YENEEA, both from the germline V gene. These data come from a study of T cells in Graves' hyperthyroidism and ophthalmopathy (dated by TCRdb to the late 2010s). Context from the whole study: Peripheral blood samples were taken at initial diagnosis, before any treatment was given. The paper reports TCR Vbeta CDR3 sequencing of about 140 peripheral blood samples: approximately 41 ophthalmopathy, approximately 74 hyperthyroidism and approximately 17 progressor patients. Once sampling was done, hyperthyroidism patients were given methimazole at a starting dose of 30 mg daily, whereas ophthalmopathy patients were given high-dose intravenous methylprednisolone. A discovery cohort of 95 to 100 patients, about 43 with Graves' ophthalmopathy and fewer than 65 with stable Graves' hyperthyroidism, was used to find distinguishing TCR V-J signatures. In roughly six Graves' hyperthyroidism patients, the study also compared T-cell repertoires from thyroid tissue with T-cell repertoires from blood. For training and testing, the roughly 97 patients in the discovery cohort were randomly divided in a 7:3 ratio. Prospective prediction of ophthalmopathy was tested in an independent validation cohort consisting of roughly 20 hyperthyroidism patients and more than 15 patients who later progressed to ophthalmopathy.

Hyperthyroidism patients were aged 18 to 65 years and newly diagnosed, with disease duration of less than 2 months. The study excluded patients with uncontrolled infections, other autoimmune diseases, pregnancy or lactation. Diagnoses relied on clinical symptoms, serum thyroxine and TRAb, thyroid ultrasound and orbital computed tomography. Blood from progressor patients was drawn when they were first diagnosed with hyperthyroidism, before any ophthalmopathy symptoms appeared. PBMCs were isolated from 8 to 10 ml of fresh peripheral blood by Ficoll-Paque density gradient centrifugation. Progressor patients were defined as those initially diagnosed with Graves' hyperthyroidism in whom ophthalmopathy developed during follow-up. Total RNA was extracted using Trizol reagent, and RNA quality was assessed on an Agilent 2100 Bioanalyzer. The TCR beta CDR3 regions were amplified from the RNA transcripts. The TCR CDR3 was subjected to a first round of RT-PCR using the HTBI primer set and the Qiagen OneStep RT-PCR kit. Libraries were constructed in a second round of multiplex PCR, after which size selection and purification were performed. Paired-end sequencing of the libraries was performed with 100 bp reads on an Illumina HiSeq2000. From the authors' description of their analysis: SOAPnuke was used to process the raw data, with reads discarded if the reads contained adapters or uncalled bases, had a mean Phred below 15, or lacked an exact constant-primer or identifier match. High-quality paired reads were merged using COPE v1.2.5, and each unique nucleotide sequence was defined as a clonotype. MiTCR v1.1 was used to align clonotypes to the IMGT TRBV, TRBD and TRBJ reference segments. The analysis was restricted to V-J combinations with a frequency above 0.0001, which together covered roughly 99% of the repertoires. The TCS score was defined as the ratio of F50 (clonal expansion) to E x V (chaos), calculated using BLOSUM62-based TCRdist between CDR3 peptides within each V-J. Welch's t-statistics and random forest reduced roughly 540 V-J features to about 12, which were used in a naive Bayes classifier (R e1071). TCRdb ran its own pipeline on the public reads, namely fastp trimming at Q25 and MiXCR clone calling, and kept in-frame beta chains. Rows matching on CDR3 protein sequence are summarized as one entry with the most common DNA and genes. The V and J calls were not made by the authors but by TCRdb's processing. This sample holds more than 550,000 distinct CDR3 sequences; around 20% were observed only once. The top ten constitute 16% of the sample.

The paper as a whole reports these results and caveats: Most expanded thyroid clonotypes (frequency above 0.001) were also found in blood, which suggests that blood repertoires may mirror thyroid immune responses. Sample size was not statistically predetermined, and investigators were not blinded to group allocation. A model built on a 13 V-J signature distinguished ophthalmopathy from stable hyperthyroidism, reaching about 89% sensitivity and 81% to 83% specificity in cross-validation and 80%/75% in testing. In validation, the model predicted progression to ophthalmopathy with 65% to 71% sensitivity and about 72% specificity, a median of about six months before onset.

The sample consisted of blood. Rearrangement joined TRBV11-3 to TRBJ1-5, with the D segment identity uncertain. This receptor was obtained from a woman in her 50s with Graves' hyperthyroidism that later progressed to Graves' ophthalmopathy. The DNA reads as follows: TGTGCCAGCAGCTTAGATTGCGCCCGGGAAGGCAATCAGCCCCAGCATTTT. This is translated as CASSLDCAREGNQPQHF.